This record covers a single TCR beta chain. This clonotype was detected a few times. Its antigen specificity is not known. Base qualities are not at hand, and no much larger clone is one base apart. From its cysteine to its phenylalanine, the CDR3 spans 15 amino acids. Of the read, only the CDR3 DNA is kept; its 45 bases are in frame from base 1. V is reduced by 3 bases and J by 4 bases, leaving a spacing of 13 bases between them. The CDR1 and CDR2 encoded by the germline V gene are KGHSH and LQKENI. This specimen comes from a study of response to subunit inactivated influenza vaccine listed by TCRdb under 2018. A note on the overall study: Deep quantitative T cell receptor repertoire profiling was used in the study to track responses to a trivalent subunit inactivated influenza vaccine.

Library preparation employed RT-PCR. These reads were obtained on an Illumina HiSeq 2500. TCRdb reprocessing: public reads trimmed at Q25 with fastp, clones called with MiXCR, in-frame beta chains kept. CDR3 protein duplicates are merged, each entry listing the most common genes and DNA. This sample gives 280,000 or so distinct CDR3 sequences in total; around a fifth of them show up just once. The leading ten clones occupy 9.5% to 13% of the sample. The paper's findings and limits, for the study overall: According to the authors, only a limited number of new T cells may be recruited by each seasonal influenza vaccination.

The sequence was obtained from a man between 50 and 75 years old who received an inactivated influenza vaccine. Donor details come from another sample of the same person, matched by shared clones. This specimen consisted of PBMCs from blood, obtained about 20 months after vaccination. The V and J segments used are TRBV18 and TRBJ2-1; the D gene identity is not certain. The nucleotide sequence is TGTGCCAGCTCACCTCCCCGGGCCTGGTACAATGAGCAGTTCTTC. Its translation reads: CASSPPRAWYNEQFF. Here the CDR3 is joined to the reference TRBV18 and TRBJ2-1 genes, and the full variable domain is: NAGVMQNPRHLVRRRGQEARLRCSPMKGHSHVYWYRQLPEEGLKFMVYLQKENIIDESGMPKERFSAEFPKEGPSILRIQQVVRGDSAAYFCASSPPRAWYNEQFFGPGTRLTVL.